Each of the 8 T cell receptor beta chains below was sequenced from the same sample in a study of T cell changes during pregnancy in multiple sclerosis. Using immunoSEQ multiplex PCR, the repertoire was profiled, and TCRdb retains in-frame clones only, with some absent. The data contain around 130,000 clones, roughly 92% of them singletons. Material: peripheral blood, obtained before pregnancy. Receptor source: a female donor with multiple sclerosis, enrolled in a pregnancy study.

The V call is TRBV9, the J call TRBJ2-7; no definite D call. Trimming took 2 bases from V and 2 from J, leaving 11 bases between them. From germline, CDR1 is SGDLS and CDR2 YYNGEE. There are 14 residues in the CDR3. The CDR3 coding sequence is TGTGCCAGCAGCGTCTTATCAGGTCCCTACGAGCAGTACTTC. It is translated as CASSVLSGPYEQYF. The variable domain in full, with the rest retrieved from reference TRBV9 and TRBJ2-7, is DSGVTQTPKHLITATGQRVTLRCSPRSGDLSVYWYQQSLDQGLQFLIQYYNGEERAKGNILERFSAQQFPDLHSELNLSSLELGDSALYFCASSVLSGPYEQYFGPGTRLTVT.

For this clone: Relative to the germline gene, one junction end is altered; a read error may explain this. This sequence joins TRBV12-5 and TRBJ2-7, with TRBD1 matching 8 bases. CDR3 length: 16 amino acids. The germline V gene encodes CDR1 LGHNT and CDR2 FRNRAP. The CDR3, as DNA: TGTGCTAGTGGTTTCCCCCTCTGGACAGGGAACTACGAGCGGTACTTC. Protein sequence: CASGFPLWTGNYERYF. Drawing the rest from reference TRBV12-5 and TRBJ2-7, the complete variable domain is DARVTQTPRHKVTEMGQEVTMRCQPILGHNTVFWYRQTMMQGLELLAYFRNRAPLDDSGMPKDRFSAEMPDATLATLKIQPSEPRDSAVYFCASGFPLWTGNYERYFGPGTRLTVT.

The chain is built from TRBV5-1 and TRBJ2-5; maybe TRBD1 (6 bases). The germline CDR1 and CDR2 sequences are SGHRS and YFSETQ. V was trimmed by 5 bases and J by 4 bases, leaving 21 bases between them. The CDR3 has 16 amino acids. CDR3 protein: CASRIGGKGYGETQYF. CDR3 in DNA: TGCGCCAGCAGGATTGGGGGCAAAGGGTATGGAGAGACCCAGTACTTC.

This chain connects TRBV14 to TRBJ1-2; D is undetermined. The V gene lost 0 bases and the J gene lost 4 bases, with 15 bases spanning the gap. Per the germline V gene, CDR1 is SGHDN and CDR2 is FVKESK. This CDR3 spans 16 amino acids. CDR3 residues: CASSQERRATGYGYTF. In DNA form, the CDR3 reads TGTGCCAGCAGCCAAGAGAGGCGTGCGACGGGCTATGGCTACACCTTC.

This clone was seen once. CDR3 sequence (DNA): TGTGCCAGCAGTGGAAGGGACTATATGGGCGAGCAGTACTTC. It translates to CASSGRDYMGEQYF. The genes are TRBV2 and TRBJ2-7, with 7 bases that match TRBD2. Germline V gives CDR1 SNHLY, CDR2 FYNNEI. CDR3 length: 14 residues. J was trimmed by 6 bases and V by 4 bases; bases with no gene match: 9.

The chain carries TRBV27 and TRBJ1-5; D may be TRBD1 (5 bases). V lost 3 bases to trimming and J lost 7 bases, with 13 bases between them. CDR3 length equals 14 residues. The germline V gene encodes CDR1 MNHEY and CDR2 SMNVEV (reference sequence). The chain's CDR3 is CASSFQGAGQPQHF. CDR3 nucleotides: TGTGCCAGCAGTTTTCAAGGGGCTGGGCAGCCCCAGCATTTT.

The CDR3 is CASSVHGTSRAKNIQYF. For the CDR3, the DNA is TGTGCCAGCAGTGTCCACGGGACTAGCAGGGCCAAAAACATTCAGTACTTC. J is TRBJ2-4 and V is TRBV28, with 9 bases lining up with TRBD2. The germline V gene has CDR1 MDHEN and CDR2 SYDVKM. This CDR3 is built from 17 residues. Trimming at V came to 5 bases and at J to 1 base, leaving 9 bases not matched to a gene.

This clone was recorded a few times. The chain carries TRBV28 and TRBJ1-1, with 9 nucleotides matching TRBD1. The V segment lost 9 bases and the J segment 11 bases; nucleotides outside the gene matches: 13. The CDR3 contains 13 residues. The germline V gene has CDR1 MDHEN and CDR2 SYDVKM. CDR3 nucleotide sequence: TGTGCCAGTACGGCAGGACAGGGGCTTGTCGCTTTCTTT. The encoded protein is CASTAGQGLVAFF.